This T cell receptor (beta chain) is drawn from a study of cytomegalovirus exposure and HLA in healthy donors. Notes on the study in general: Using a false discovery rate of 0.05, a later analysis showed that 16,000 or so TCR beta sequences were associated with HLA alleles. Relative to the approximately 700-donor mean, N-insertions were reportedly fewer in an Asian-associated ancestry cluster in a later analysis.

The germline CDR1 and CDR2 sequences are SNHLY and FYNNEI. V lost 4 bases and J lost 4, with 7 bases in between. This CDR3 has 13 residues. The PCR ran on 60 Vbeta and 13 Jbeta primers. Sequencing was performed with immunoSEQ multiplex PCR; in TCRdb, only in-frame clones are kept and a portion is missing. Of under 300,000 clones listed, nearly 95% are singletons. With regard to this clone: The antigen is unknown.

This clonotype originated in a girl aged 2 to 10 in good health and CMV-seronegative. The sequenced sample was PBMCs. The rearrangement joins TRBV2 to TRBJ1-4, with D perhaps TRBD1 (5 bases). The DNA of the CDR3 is TGTGCCAGCAGTGGACAGTATAATGAAAAACTGTTTTTT. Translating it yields CASSGQYNEKLFF.